The next 7 T cell receptor beta chains were all read from a single sample in a study of blood T cell repertoires in COVID-19. Using immunoSEQ multiplex PCR, the repertoire was profiled, and TCRdb retains in-frame clones only, with some absent. The sample holds some 120,000 clones, roughly 90% seen once. Sequencing was done on a sample of peripheral blood. The receptors were gathered from a man aged 45-65 years with active COVID-19.

The rearrangement links TRBV12-3 or TRBV12-4 to TRBJ1-1; D might be TRBD1 (6 bases). With 7 bases removed from V and 1 base from J, the gap between germline ends came to 10 bases. The CDR3 extends over 13 amino acids. The CDR3: CASIGGSNTEAFF. The DNA for the CDR3 is TGTGCCAGCATTGGGGGCTCGAACACTGAAGCTTTCTTT.

CDR3 DNA sequence: TGTGCCAGCAGCCGGGGGTACACCGGGACAGGGTCCACCGGGGAGCTGTTTTTT. Translated, it gives CASSRGYTGTGSTGELFF. The chain employs TRBV5-4 and TRBJ2-2, with 9 bases that match TRBD1. The trim removed 4 bases at V and 4 bases at J, leaving 14 bases unmatched. This CDR3 is 18 amino acids long. Germline lookup yields CDR1 SGHNT and CDR2 YYREEE (reference sequence).

This chain uses TRBV9 with TRBJ1-3; D gene uncertain. Germline V CDR1 and CDR2: SGDLS, YYNGEE. With 4 bases removed from V and 0 bases from J, the gap between germline ends came to 5 bases. The CDR3 loop spans 13 amino acids. CDR3 sequence reads: CASSSHSGNTIYF. The CDR3 bases are TGTGCCAGCAGCTCCCACTCTGGAAACACCATATATTTT.

The chain combines TRBV14 with TRBJ2-5, with D possibly TRBD1 on 6 matching bases. The CDR3 extends over 15 amino acids. The germline V and J ends were trimmed by 1 base and 7 bases, with 16 bases remaining between them. The germline V gene has CDR1 SGHDN and CDR2 FVKESK. CDR3 coding DNA: TGTGCCAGCAGCCAAGTTGTCGGGACATCGGGGACCCAGTACTTC. It encodes CASSQVVGTSGTQYF.

This sequence joins TRBV19 and TRBJ2-2; unclear D gene. V was cut by 8 bases and J by 4 bases, with 14 bases left in between. The CDR3 length is 14 residues. CDR1 is LNHDA and CDR2 is SQIVND in the germline V gene (reference sequence). The DNA for the CDR3 is TGTGCCAGTGGAGAGGTAGCTCTCACCGGGGAGCTGTTTTTT. Protein product: CASGEVALTGELFF. Full variable domain (remainder filled in from reference TRBV19 and TRBJ2-2): DGGITQSPKYLFRKEGQNVTLSCEQNLNHDAMYWYRQDPGQGLRLIYYSQIVNDFQKGDIAEGYSVSREKKESFPLTVTSAQKNPTAFYLCASGEVALTGELFFGEGSRLTVL.

The rearrangement joins TRBV6-5 to TRBJ1-5; D gene uncertain. The V end was cut by 3 bases, the J end by 2 bases, with 8 bases between. The CDR3 covers 14 residues. Germline V lookup: CDR1 MNHEY, CDR2 SVGAGI. DNA for the CDR3: TGTGCCAGCAGTTATGGGAGAGGCAATCAGCCCCAGCATTTT. Its protein is CASSYGRGNQPQHF.

Only one count was recorded for this clone. The gene calls are TRBV4-2 and TRBJ2-5; D is ambiguous. V lost 0 bases and J 6 bases, leaving 8 bases between the germline ends. CDR1 and CDR2 from the germline V gene are LGHNA and YNFKEQ. The CDR3 covers 13 residues. The CDR3 protein is CASSQERSQTQYF. The CDR3 nucleotides are TGTGCCAGCAGCCAAGAGCGGAGTCAGACCCAGTACTTC.